The TCR beta chain under discussion was sequenced for a study of blood T cell repertoires in COVID-19. Across the study: COVID-19 samples, acute and convalescent, were from the United States, Italy and Spain. Sources were T cells, B-cell-depleted T cells, or PBMCs; the material itself was cDNA or gDNA.

The CDR3 has 15 residues. CDR1 is SGHTA and CDR2 is FQGNSA in the germline V gene. The V and J ends lost 5 bases and 2 bases, in that order; junction bases with no gene match: 6. Original analysis: Nucleated cell counts were estimated from reference gene primer amplification. Some clones are missing from TCRdb's copy, which holds only in-frame ones; the method was immunoSEQ multiplex PCR. Clonal size and the V and J genes are those of that table, whereas D and trimming came from the DNA. The sample includes 150,000 to 200,000 clones, approximately 90% of them seen just once. Sequencing was performed on peripheral blood. This TCR derives from a man younger than 35 with acute or convalescent COVID-19. The chain uses TRBV7-2 and TRBJ2-5; TRBD2 aligns across 9 bases. CDR3 bases: TGTGCCAGCAGCGTTTCTAGCGGGACGCAAGAGACCCAGTACTTC. This encodes CASSVSSGTQETQYF.